This T cell receptor beta chain was recorded in a study of blood T cell repertoires in COVID-19. Study background: Samples came from the United States, Italy and Spain, spanning acute and convalescent COVID-19.

Authors' methods: Estimation of nucleated cell counts relied on the amplification of reference gene primers. The protocol was immunoSEQ multiplex PCR, while the TCRdb copy is restricted to in-frame clones and leaves out a portion. From that table come the V and J calls and clone size; the DNA was used to work out D and trimming. The sample consists of around 190,000 clones, more than 70% of them appearing once. Participants had their cohort set by participant-reported clinical history. This CDR3 comprises 15 residues. Trimming took 6 bases from V and 5 from J; bases not matched to a gene: 12. Germline V lookup: CDR1 MNHEY, CDR2 SVGAGI.

Sequenced input: PBMCs or T cells enriched from blood (not recorded which). V and J are TRBV6-5 and TRBJ2-5, with 7 bases matching TRBD2. This receptor was obtained from a man aged 40-55 years with acute COVID-19. CDR3 region: CASRPRREAYETQYF. The CDR3 nucleotides are TGTGCCAGCAGGCCTAGACGGGAGGCATATGAGACCCAGTACTTC.